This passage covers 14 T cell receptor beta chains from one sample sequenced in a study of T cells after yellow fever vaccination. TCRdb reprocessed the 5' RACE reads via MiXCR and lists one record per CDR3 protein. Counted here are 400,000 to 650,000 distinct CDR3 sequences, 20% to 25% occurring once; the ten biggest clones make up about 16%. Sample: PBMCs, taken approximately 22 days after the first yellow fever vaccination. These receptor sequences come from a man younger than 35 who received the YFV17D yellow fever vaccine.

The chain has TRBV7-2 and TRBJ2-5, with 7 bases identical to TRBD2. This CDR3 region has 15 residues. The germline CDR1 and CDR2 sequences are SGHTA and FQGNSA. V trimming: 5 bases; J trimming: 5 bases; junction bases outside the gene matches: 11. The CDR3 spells CASSRAFGGGETQYF. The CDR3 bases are TGTGCCAGCAGCCGCGCTTTTGGGGGGGGGGAGACCCAGTACTTC.

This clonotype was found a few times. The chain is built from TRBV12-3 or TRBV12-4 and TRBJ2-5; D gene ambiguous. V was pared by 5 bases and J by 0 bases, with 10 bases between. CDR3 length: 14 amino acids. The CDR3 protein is CASSLRTDQETQYF. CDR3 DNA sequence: TGTGCCAGCAGTCTGAGGACGGACCAAGAGACCCAGTACTTC.

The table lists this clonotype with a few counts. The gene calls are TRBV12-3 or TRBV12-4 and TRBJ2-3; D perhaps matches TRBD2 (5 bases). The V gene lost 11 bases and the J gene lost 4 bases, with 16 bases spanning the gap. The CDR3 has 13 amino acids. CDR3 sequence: CAASRGGADTQYF. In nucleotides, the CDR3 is TGTGCCGCTTCACGGGGTGGCGCAGATACGCAGTATTTT.

Here the CDR3 DNA reads TGCGCCAGCAGACCAGGGACGGTGTTCCAAGAGACCCAGTACTTC. Amino acid sequence: CASRPGTVFQETQYF. V is TRBV5-1 and J is TRBJ2-5, with D perhaps being TRBD1 or TRBD2 (5 bases each). The CDR3 sequence is 15 residues long. CDR1 and CDR2 from the germline V gene are SGHRS and YFSETQ. V dropped 5 bases and J dropped 1 base, with 15 bases sitting between them.

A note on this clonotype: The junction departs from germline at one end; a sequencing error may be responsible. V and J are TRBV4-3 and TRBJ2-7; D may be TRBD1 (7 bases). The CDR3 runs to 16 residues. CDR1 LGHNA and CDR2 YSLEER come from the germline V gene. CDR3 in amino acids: CASSKDYRGLTYEQYF. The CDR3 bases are TGCGCCAGCAGCAAAGATTACAGGGGACTTACCTACGAGCAGTACTTC.

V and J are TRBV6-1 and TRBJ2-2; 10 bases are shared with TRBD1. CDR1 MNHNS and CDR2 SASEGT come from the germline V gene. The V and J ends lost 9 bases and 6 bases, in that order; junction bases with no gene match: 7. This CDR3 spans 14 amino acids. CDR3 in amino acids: CASLRQGAPGELFF. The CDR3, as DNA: TGTGCCAGTCTGCGACAGGGGGCTCCCGGGGAGCTGTTTTTT.

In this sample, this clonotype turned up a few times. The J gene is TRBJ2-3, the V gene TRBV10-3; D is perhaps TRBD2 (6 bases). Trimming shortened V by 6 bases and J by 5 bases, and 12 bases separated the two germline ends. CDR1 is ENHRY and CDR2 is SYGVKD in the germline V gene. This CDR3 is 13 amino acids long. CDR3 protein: CAISPLGGDTQYF. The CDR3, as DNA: TGTGCCATCAGCCCGTTGGGGGGAGATACGCAGTATTTT.

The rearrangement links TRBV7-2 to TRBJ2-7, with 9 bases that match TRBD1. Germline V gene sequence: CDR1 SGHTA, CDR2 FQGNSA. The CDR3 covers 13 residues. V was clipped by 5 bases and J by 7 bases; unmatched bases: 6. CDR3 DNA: TGTGCCAGCAGCCCACAGGGGGCGGGTGAGCAGTACGTC. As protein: CASSPQGAGEQYV.

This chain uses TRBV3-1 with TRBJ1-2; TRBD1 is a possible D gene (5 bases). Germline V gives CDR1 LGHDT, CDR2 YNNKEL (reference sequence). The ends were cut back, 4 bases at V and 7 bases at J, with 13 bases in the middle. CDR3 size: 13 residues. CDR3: CASSPGAGVGYTF. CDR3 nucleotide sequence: TGTGCCAGCAGCCCCGGGGCCGGGGTTGGCTACACCTTC. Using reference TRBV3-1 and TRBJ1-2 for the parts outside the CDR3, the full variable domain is DTAVSQTPKYLVTQMGNDKSIKCEQNLGHDTMYWYKQDSKKFLKIMFSYNNKELIINETVPNRFSPKSPDKAHLNLHINSLELGDSAVYFCASSPGAGVGYTFGSGTRLTVV.

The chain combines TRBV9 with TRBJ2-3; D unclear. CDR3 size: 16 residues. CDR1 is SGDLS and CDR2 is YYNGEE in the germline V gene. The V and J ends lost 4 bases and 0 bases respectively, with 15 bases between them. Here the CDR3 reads CASSPQGVTSTDTQYF. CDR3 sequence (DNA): TGTGCCAGCAGCCCCCAAGGAGTTACTAGCACAGATACGCAGTATTTT.

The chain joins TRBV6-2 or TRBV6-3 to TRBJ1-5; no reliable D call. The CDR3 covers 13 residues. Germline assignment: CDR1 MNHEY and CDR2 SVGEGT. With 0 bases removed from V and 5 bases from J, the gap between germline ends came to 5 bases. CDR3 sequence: CASSYSGDQPQHF. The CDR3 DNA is TGTGCCAGCAGTTACTCGGGTGATCAGCCCCAGCATTTT.

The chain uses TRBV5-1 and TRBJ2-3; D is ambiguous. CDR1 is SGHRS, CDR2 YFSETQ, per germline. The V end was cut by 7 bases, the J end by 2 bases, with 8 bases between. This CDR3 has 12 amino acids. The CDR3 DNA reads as TGCGCCAGCGGCCCCGACACAGATACGCAGTATTTT. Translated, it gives CASGPDTDTQYF. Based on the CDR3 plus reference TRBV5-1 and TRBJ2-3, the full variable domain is KAGVTQTPRYLIKTRGQQVTLSCSPISGHRSVSWYQQTPGQGLQFLFEYFSETQRNKGNFPGRFSGRQFSNSRSEMNVSTLELGDSALYLCASGPDTDTQYFGPGTRLTVL.

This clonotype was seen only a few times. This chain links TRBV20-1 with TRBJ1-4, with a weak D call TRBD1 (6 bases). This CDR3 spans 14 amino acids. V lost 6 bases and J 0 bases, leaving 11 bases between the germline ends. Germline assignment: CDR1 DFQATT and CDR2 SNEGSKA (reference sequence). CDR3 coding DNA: TGCAGTGCCGCCGAGGGGGCAACTAATGAAAAACTGTTTTTT. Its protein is CSAAEGATNEKLFF.

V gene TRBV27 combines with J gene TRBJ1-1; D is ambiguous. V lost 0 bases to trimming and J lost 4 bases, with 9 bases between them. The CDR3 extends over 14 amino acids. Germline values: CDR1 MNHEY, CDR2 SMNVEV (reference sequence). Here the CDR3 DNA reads TGTGCCAGCAGTTTATCCCAATCGTTCACTGAAGCTTTCTTT. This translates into CASSLSQSFTEAFF.